Following are 20 T cell receptor beta chains from one sample sequenced in a study of T cell changes during pregnancy in multiple sclerosis. The assay was immunoSEQ multiplex PCR, and TCRdb's table has in-frame clones only and misses some. The data contain about 32,000 clones, 89% of them singletons. This specimen was CD8+ T cells from peripheral blood mononuclear cells, taken in the third trimester of pregnancy. The origin of the receptors is a female donor with multiple sclerosis, enrolled in a pregnancy study.

The sample holds one count of this clone. The J gene is TRBJ1-1, the V gene TRBV19; 7 nucleotides line up with TRBD1. The V gene's germline CDR1 is LNHDA and CDR2 SQIVND (reference sequence). The trim removed 7 bases at V and 6 bases at J, leaving 8 bases unmatched. The CDR3 runs 13 residues. The CDR3 DNA reads TGTGCCAGTATGAGGGGGCGAATCTCTGAAGCTTTCTTT. It specifies CASMRGRISEAFF.

The CDR3 loop reads CASSLGPGTDRQKAFF. The CDR3 DNA reads TGTGCCAGCAGCTTGGGGCCCGGGACAGACCGGCAGAAAGCTTTCTTT. V is TRBV5-4 and J is TRBJ1-1; 7 nucleotides agree with TRBD1. The V and J ends lost 0 bases and 9 bases, in that order; junction bases with no gene match: 14. The CDR3 has 16 residues. Germline V gene lookup returns CDR1 SGHNT and CDR2 YYREEE (reference sequence). Variable domain in full (rest from reference TRBV5-4 and TRBJ1-1): ETGVTQSPTHLIKTRGQQVTLRCSSQSGHNTVSWYQQALGQGPQFIFQYYREEENGRGNFPPRFSGLQFPNYSSELNVNALELDDSALYLCASSLGPGTDRQKAFFGQGTRLTVV.

The chain combines TRBV19 with TRBJ1-1; 8 bases are shared with TRBD1. The CDR3 contains 14 residues. The germline gives CDR1 LNHDA, CDR2 SQIVND (reference sequence). V lost 6 bases to trimming and J lost 6 bases; unmatched junction nucleotides: 9. The CDR3 reads CASRARQGRSEAFF. CDR3 DNA: TGTGCCAGTAGGGCCAGACAGGGGAGATCTGAAGCTTTCTTT.

The V call is TRBV5-4, the J call TRBJ2-1; D gene unclear. The V gene lost 0 bases and the J gene lost 0 bases, with 13 bases spanning the gap. Germline loops: CDR1 SGHNT, CDR2 YYREEE (reference sequence). The CDR3 spans 17 residues. CDR3 amino acids: CASSLDQGGSSYNEQFF. The CDR3 DNA is TGTGCCAGCAGCTTGGATCAAGGCGGAAGCTCCTACAATGAGCAGTTCTTC.

The J gene is TRBJ2-7, the V gene TRBV28, with D maybe TRBD1 (6 bases). There are 14 residues in the CDR3. V shed 7 bases and J shed 2 bases, with 15 bases lying between them. The germline V gene encodes CDR1 MDHEN and CDR2 SYDVKM. This CDR3 reads CASTTGISAYEQYF. The CDR3 nucleotides are TGTGCCAGCACAACAGGGATCTCCGCCTACGAGCAGTACTTC.

This chain connects TRBV28 to TRBJ1-2, with a possible D match to TRBD1 (6 bases). This CDR3 is 13 amino acids long. V shed 6 bases and J shed 1 base, with 9 bases lying between them. The germline gives CDR1 MDHEN, CDR2 SYDVKM. The CDR3 protein is CASSPGHNYGYTF. For the CDR3, the DNA is TGTGCCAGCAGCCCGGGACATAACTATGGCTACACCTTC.

DNA for the CDR3: TGTGCCAGCAGACTACAAACAGGGATTAGCACAGATACGCAGTATTTT. This encodes CASRLQTGISTDTQYF. The rearrangement uses TRBV27 and TRBJ2-3; D is possibly TRBD1 (6 bases). The germline V and J ends were trimmed by 6 bases and 0 bases, with 16 bases remaining between them. From germline, CDR1 is MNHEY and CDR2 SMNVEV (reference sequence). This CDR3 has 16 amino acids.

The rearrangement uses TRBV7-9 and TRBJ2-2; 9 bases agree with TRBD2. Trimming took 5 bases from V and 6 from J; bases not matched to a gene: 13. Germline CDR1 SEHNR, CDR2 FQNEAQ (reference sequence). This CDR3 spans 17 amino acids. The CDR3 region is CASSPGGKRGAAGELFF. The DNA for the CDR3 is TGTGCCAGCAGCCCCGGCGGGAAGCGGGGGGCAGCCGGGGAGCTGTTTTTT.

The V call is TRBV19, the J call TRBJ2-1, with TRBD2 matching 10 bases. The ends lost 5 bases at V and 3 bases at J; junction bases unmatched: 7. CDR1 LNHDA and CDR2 SQIVND come from the germline V gene (reference sequence). The CDR3 spans 16 residues. CDR3 in amino acids: CASSPRLAGNYNEQFF. DNA of the CDR3: TGTGCCAGTAGTCCCCGACTAGCGGGTAACTACAATGAGCAGTTCTTC.

The chain joins TRBV6-4 to TRBJ2-5; possibly TRBD2 for D (6 bases). Trimming left V 3 bases short and J 4 bases short, with 15 bases between. Germline assignment: CDR1 MRHNA and CDR2 SNTAGT. This CDR3 region has 15 residues. In DNA, the CDR3 is TGTGCCAGCAGTGAGAATAGCGGAGGGGCAGAGACCCAGTACTTC. It specifies CASSENSGGAETQYF.

The CDR3 spells CASSQGRGWVTEAFF. The CDR3 coding sequence is TGTGCCAGCAGCCAAGGCAGAGGGTGGGTCACTGAAGCTTTCTTT. The rearrangement links TRBV14 to TRBJ1-1, with unresolved D. The CDR3 runs 15 residues. From germline, CDR1 is SGHDN and CDR2 FVKESK. Trimming shortened V by 1 base and J by 4 bases, and 13 bases separated the two germline ends. Complete variable domain (other parts from reference TRBV14 and TRBJ1-1): EAGVTQFPSHSVIEKGQTVTLRCDPISGHDNLYWYRRVMGKEIKFLLHFVKESKQDESGMPNNRFLAERTGGTYSTLKVQPAELEDSGVYFCASSQGRGWVTEAFFGQGTRLTVV.

The chain has TRBV9 and TRBJ2-1; no definite D call. V lost 3 bases, J lost 8 bases, and 6 bases lay in between. The length of the CDR3 is 11 residues. Looked up from germline, CDR1 is SGDLS and CDR2 is YYNGEE. The CDR3 loop reads CASSADYEQFF. CDR3 DNA: TGTGCCAGCAGCGCCGACTATGAGCAGTTCTTC.

V and J are TRBV19 and TRBJ2-7, with 9 bases that match TRBD1. The CDR3 has 14 residues. The V segment lost 4 bases and the J segment 5 bases; nucleotides outside the gene matches: 6. Germline CDR1 reads LNHDA; CDR2 reads SQIVND (reference sequence). In DNA form, the CDR3 reads TGTGCCAGTAGTACAATGACAGGGGGGGACGAGCAGTACTTC. It codes for CASSTMTGGDEQYF.

The chain carries TRBV9 and TRBJ2-1; a weak D match, TRBD1 (6 bases). The V and J ends lost 5 bases and 8 bases respectively, with 14 bases between them. The CDR3 extends over 13 amino acids. CDR1 is SGDLS, CDR2 YYNGEE, per germline. CDR3 bases: TGTGCCAGCAGGGCCGGGACATTGGATGAGCAGTTCTTC. Residues: CASRAGTLDEQFF.

The chain couples TRBV2 to TRBJ2-2; 8 nucleotides agree with TRBD1. Germline V lookup: CDR1 SNHLY, CDR2 FYNNEI. V dropped 9 bases and J dropped 4; count of bases not matched to a gene: 7. CDR3 length: 14 amino acids. CDR3 coding DNA: TGTGCCAGTCTAGGACAGGGAGGCACCGGGGAGCTGTTTTTT. Translating it yields CASLGQGGTGELFF.

The chain recombines TRBV6-6 with TRBJ2-3, with 13 bases lining up with TRBD2. Trimming took 10 bases from V and 2 from J; bases not matched to a gene: 6. The germline gives CDR1 MNHNY, CDR2 SVGAGI (reference sequence). The CDR3 spans 15 residues. The CDR3 coding sequence is TGTGCCATAGGGACTAGCGGGGTCTTCACAGATACGCAGTATTTT. This translates into CAIGTSGVFTDTQYF.

The chain is built from TRBV18 and TRBJ2-3; TRBD1 agrees at 7 bases. The length of the CDR3 is 16 residues. V lost 4 bases, J lost 0 bases, and 7 bases stayed unmatched. The germline V gene encodes CDR1 KGHSH and CDR2 LQKENI. This chain's CDR3 is CASSRGTELSTDTQYF. CDR3 in DNA: TGTGCCAGCTCACGGGGGACAGAGCTTAGCACAGATACGCAGTATTTT.

In DNA, the CDR3 is TGTGCCAGCAGCTTAGGCCAGGGGGCCGCAACTAATGAAAAACTGTTTTTT. It codes for CASSLGQGAATNEKLFF. This chain connects TRBV7-9 to TRBJ1-4; 8 nucleotides agree with TRBD1. Per the germline V gene, CDR1 is SEHNR and CDR2 is FQNEAQ (reference sequence). The CDR3 extends over 17 amino acids. Trimming removed 1 base from V and 0 bases from J; junction bases left unmatched: 4.

J is TRBJ2-7 and V is TRBV2; 14 bases agree with TRBD2. The CDR3 loop spans 15 amino acids. The trim removed 6 bases at V and 4 bases at J, leaving 5 bases unmatched. Germline assignment: CDR1 SNHLY and CDR2 FYNNEI. In nucleotides, the CDR3 is TGTGCCAGCAGGGGACTAGCGGGAGCCAGGTACGAGCAGTACTTC. Its translation: CASRGLAGARYEQYF.

The chain combines TRBV28 with TRBJ1-5; no reliable D call. This CDR3 is 16 amino acids long. V lost 4 bases and J 6 bases, leaving 19 bases between the germline ends. Germline CDR1 MDHEN, CDR2 SYDVKM. The CDR3 coding sequence is TGTGCCAGCAGTTATATCCCGGGGTTGGCAGTTCAGCCCCAGCATTTT. It specifies CASSYIPGLAVQPQHF.